Listed below are T cell receptor beta chains from one sample, sequenced in a study of T cells expressing NK-cell markers. TCRdb reprocessed the 5' RACE reads and reports one entry per CDR3 protein, with no DNA. This repertoire includes some 450,000 distinct CDR3 sequences. The sample comprised blood T cells: a sorted CD56 or NKG2C T cell subset, CD4+ or CD8+ T cells, or bulk PBMC T cells (not recorded which). Receptors were obtained from a woman aged 18 to 75 in good health. CDR3s include the opening cysteine and the closing phenylalanine or tryptophan.

V gene: TRBV12-3/TRBV12-4; J gene: TRBJ2-3; CDR3 protein: CASNRGGYTDTQYF
V gene: TRBV12-3/TRBV12-4; J gene: TRBJ1-1; CDR3 protein: CASSLATGRLTEAFF
V gene: TRBV10-3; J gene: TRBJ1-5; CDR3 protein: CAISPQGNQPQHF
V gene: TRBV29-1; J gene: TRBJ2-5; CDR3 protein: CSVDGQRETQYF
V gene: TRBV20-1; J gene: TRBJ2-4; CDR3 protein: CSARDGQGQAKNIQYF
V gene: TRBV29-1; J gene: TRBJ1-2; CDR3 protein: CSVEDASGGYTF
V gene: TRBV12-3/TRBV12-4; J gene: TRBJ1-1; CDR3 protein: CASSLPLTEAFF
V gene: TRBV20-1; J gene: TRBJ1-4; CDR3 protein: CSARDLGGASEKLFF
V gene: TRBV12-3/TRBV12-4; J gene: TRBJ2-7; CDR3 protein: CASSLTQSYEQYF
V gene: TRBV19; J gene: TRBJ1-1; CDR3 protein: CASMSGGTAFF
V gene: TRBV7-2; J gene: TRBJ2-5; CDR3 protein: CASSPRRSQETQYF
V gene: TRBV19; J gene: TRBJ2-6; CDR3 protein: CASSNSGANVLTF
V gene: TRBV28; J gene: TRBJ1-6; CDR3 protein: CACCGRSYNSPLHF
V gene: TRBV20-1; J gene: TRBJ1-2; CDR3 protein: CSARPRGIRGYTF
V gene: TRBV19; J gene: TRBJ2-2; CDR3 protein: CASTRDPYTGELFF
V gene: TRBV15; J gene: TRBJ1-2; CDR3 protein: CATSRDTLPTYGYTF
V gene: TRBV6-5; J gene: TRBJ2-3; CDR3 protein: CASSLLGLPTDTQYF
V gene: TRBV13; J gene: TRBJ2-3; CDR3 protein: CASSSAGQGALRGTDTQYF
V gene: TRBV4-1; J gene: TRBJ1-1; CDR3 protein: CASSRLQGPNTEAFF
V gene: TRBV12-3/TRBV12-4; J gene: TRBJ1-3; CDR3 protein: CASAQGISGNTIYF
V gene: TRBV21-1; J gene: TRBJ2-5; CDR3 protein: CASSKALGGRGETQYF
V gene: TRBV29-1; J gene: TRBJ2-5; CDR3 protein: CSAAVQGRETQYF
V gene: TRBV10-3; J gene: TRBJ2-2; CDR3 protein: CAISAKGLAGANTGELFF
V gene: TRBV12-3/TRBV12-4; J gene: TRBJ1-5; CDR3 protein: CASSTNNQPQHF
V gene: TRBV6-1; J gene: TRBJ1-2; CDR3 protein: CASMRQGASNYGYTF
V gene: TRBV4-1; J gene: TRBJ1-1; CDR3 protein: CASSQDRTGRTEAFF
V gene: TRBV7-8; J gene: TRBJ2-7; CDR3 protein: CASSWTSGNEQYF
V gene: TRBV4-1; J gene: TRBJ1-6; CDR3 protein: CASSHAKAGASNSPLHF
V gene: TRBV27; J gene: TRBJ2-1; CDR3 protein: CASSREGDSYNEQFF
V gene: TRBV28; J gene: TRBJ2-1; CDR3 protein: CASSLISGGSWEQFF
V gene: TRBV19; J gene: TRBJ1-2; CDR3 protein: CASSIYGGQGAIYGYTF
V gene: TRBV12-3/TRBV12-4; J gene: TRBJ2-1; CDR3 protein: CASSLVISEQFF
V gene: TRBV10-3; J gene: TRBJ2-1; CDR3 protein: CATATSPSSYNEQFF
V gene: TRBV20-1; J gene: TRBJ2-5; CDR3 protein: CSTQPGIRGRETQYF
V gene: TRBV12-3/TRBV12-4; J gene: TRBJ1-5; CDR3 protein: CASSPAGLGNQPQHF
V gene: TRBV11-2; J gene: TRBJ2-1; CDR3 protein: CASSPTPNDEQFF
V gene: TRBV27; J gene: TRBJ2-7; CDR3 protein: CASSLRASGLSYEQYF
V gene: TRBV11-2; J gene: TRBJ2-3; CDR3 protein: CASSLEAGGVSTDTQYF
V gene: TRBV2; J gene: TRBJ2-3; CDR3 protein: CASNLRRGGTDTQYF
V gene: TRBV7-8; J gene: TRBJ2-5; CDR3 protein: CASSLVSTSGGGETQYF
V gene: TRBV5-1; J gene: TRBJ2-3; CDR3 protein: CASSRRAGGKTDTQYF
V gene: TRBV4-3; J gene: TRBJ2-3; CDR3 protein: CASSQGRSAGVADTQYF
V gene: TRBV19; J gene: TRBJ1-5; CDR3 protein: CATSFGGAGQPQHF
V gene: TRBV20-1; J gene: TRBJ1-2; CDR3 protein: CSAIPGDSGYTF
V gene: TRBV4-2; J gene: TRBJ2-1; CDR3 protein: CASSRAVAGGPSYNEQFF
V gene: TRBV20-1; J gene: TRBJ1-5; CDR3 protein: CSAGTVLEPQHF
V gene: TRBV24-1; J gene: TRBJ2-5; CDR3 protein: CATRGGGENRETQYF
V gene: TRBV5-4; J gene: TRBJ2-1; CDR3 protein: CASSLTNNEQFF
V gene: TRBV29-1; J gene: TRBJ2-7; CDR3 protein: CSVRGGDRYEQYF
V gene: TRBV20-1; J gene: TRBJ2-3; CDR3 protein: CSARILATDTQYF